The 30 T cell receptor beta chains given below trace back to one sample, sequenced in a study of control samples from healthy donors and cancer patients. Sequencing was performed with immunoSEQ multiplex PCR; in TCRdb, only in-frame clones are kept and a portion is missing. The top ten hold roughly 2.1% of the sample, which has about 180,000 clones, about nine tenths seen once. The specimen sequenced was blood. The receptor set was obtained from a woman aged 35 to 49 in good health.

This clone showed up just a few times. The chain couples TRBV12-2 to TRBJ1-5; the table's D gene call, TRBD1, was not cross checked with the DNA. TRBV12-2 is described as a pseudogene. This CDR3 is built from 15 residues. CDR3: CASRALRGLGQPQHF. The CDR3 DNA reads TGTGCAAGTCGCGCTCTCAGGGGGTTGGGTCAGCCCCAGCATTTT.

The chain recombines TRBV19 with TRBJ2-3; TRBD2 matches 9 bases. This CDR3 has 15 residues. CDR1 and CDR2 (germline): LNHDA, SQIVND (reference sequence). J lost 4 bases, V lost 5 bases, and 7 bases had no gene match. As DNA, the CDR3 is TGTGCCAGTAGTGAAGCGGGGGGTGCCCCAGATACGCAGTATTTT. Protein sequence: CASSEAGGAPDTQYF.

The chain links TRBV6-5 to TRBJ1-1; weak D call: TRBD1 (6 bases). Germline CDR1 is MNHEY and CDR2 is SVGAGI. Trimming removed 0 bases from V and 1 base from J, with 12 bases in between. The CDR3 has 16 amino acids. The CDR3, as DNA: TGTGCCAGCAGTTACTCAGGGGGGGTGGGGAACACTGAAGCTTTCTTT. It yields the protein CASSYSGGVGNTEAFF.

The chain links TRBV11-1 to TRBJ2-3, with D maybe TRBD1 (5 bases). V lost 2 bases, J lost 6 bases, and 12 bases lay in between. The germline gives CDR1 SGHAT, CDR2 FQDESV (reference sequence). CDR3 size: 14 residues. CDR3 in amino acids: CASSLRGLGDTQYF. Written as DNA, the CDR3 is TGTGCCAGCAGCTTAAGGGGCCTCGGGGATACGCAGTATTTT.

The rearrangement joins TRBV12-5 to TRBJ1-2; D perhaps matches TRBD1 (5 bases). The CDR3 spans 14 residues. In germline, CDR1 is LGHNT, CDR2 FRNRAP. Trimming cost V 2 bases and J 5 bases, with 12 bases left between them. This CDR3 reads CASGLSRGAYGYTF. The CDR3 nucleotides are TGTGCTAGTGGTTTGTCGCGGGGCGCATATGGCTACACCTTC. The whole variable domain, filled in from reference TRBV12-5 and TRBJ1-2, reads DARVTQTPRHKVTEMGQEVTMRCQPILGHNTVFWYRQTMMQGLELLAYFRNRAPLDDSGMPKDRFSAEMPDATLATLKIQPSEPRDSAVYFCASGLSRGAYGYTFGSGTRLTVV.

This chain uses TRBV2 with TRBJ2-1; no firm D call. Trimming removed 3 bases from V and 4 bases from J, with 7 bases in between. The length of the CDR3 is 13 residues. The germline gives CDR1 SNHLY, CDR2 FYNNEI. This CDR3 reads CASSEVGYNEQFF. CDR3 nucleotides: TGTGCCAGCAGTGAGGTGGGGTACAATGAGCAGTTCTTC.

The chain combines TRBV6-5 with TRBJ2-1; D perhaps matches TRBD1 (5 bases). This CDR3 has 14 residues. Trimming cost V 6 bases and J 5 bases, with 14 bases left between them. Germline V lookup: CDR1 MNHEY, CDR2 SVGAGI. The CDR3 coding sequence is TGTGCCAGCAGGACCTTAGGGGCCCACAATGAGCAGTTCTTC. Its translation: CASRTLGAHNEQFF.

This chain joins TRBV2 and TRBJ2-1, with D perhaps TRBD1 (7 bases). The CDR3 has 14 residues. The V and J ends lost 5 bases and 5 bases respectively, with 13 bases between them. CDR1 and CDR2 from the germline V gene are SNHLY and FYNNEI. CDR3: CASSSQGGDNEQFF. CDR3 DNA sequence: TGTGCCAGCAGTTCCCAGGGGGGAGACAATGAGCAGTTCTTC.

V is TRBV6-1 and J is TRBJ1-2; D not resolved. V was pared by 1 base and J by 8 bases, with 11 bases between. The CDR3 sequence is 13 residues long. In germline, CDR1 is MNHNS, CDR2 SASEGT. CDR3 DNA sequence: TGTGCCAGCAGTGAAGGACCCCTAGAGGGCTACACCTTC. Translation gives CASSEGPLEGYTF.

The chain employs TRBV6-2 or TRBV6-3 and TRBJ2-5, with 8 bases aligning to TRBD1. Germline values: CDR1 MNHEY, CDR2 SVGEGT. The CDR3 runs 15 residues. The ends lost 0 bases at V and 5 bases at J; junction bases unmatched: 5. This CDR3 is CASSYSGQGGETQYF. The CDR3 nucleotides read TGTGCCAGCAGTTACTCTGGACAGGGTGGGGAGACCCAGTACTTC.

This chain connects TRBV18 to TRBJ1-2, with D possibly being TRBD1 (6 bases). Germline lookup yields CDR1 KGHSH and CDR2 LQKENI. V was trimmed by 3 bases and J by 2 bases, leaving 13 bases between them. The CDR3 runs 15 residues. As DNA, the CDR3 is TGTGCCAGCTCACCCCCCGGACAGTCAAACTATGGCTACACCTTC. Residues: CASSPPGQSNYGYTF.

The V call is TRBV12-3 or TRBV12-4, the J call TRBJ2-3; D is unresolved. V lost 4 bases and J lost 2, with 7 bases in between. CDR3 length: 13 amino acids. The CDR3 DNA follows: TGTGCCAGCAGTTATCGAGACACAGATACGCAGTATTTT. This encodes CASSYRDTDTQYF.

The chain links TRBV3-1 (or the pseudogene TRBV3-2) to TRBJ2-7; no clear D. CDR1 is LGHDT, CDR2 YNNKEL, per germline (reference sequence). This CDR3 is built from 11 residues. Between the trimmed V and J ends, which lost 1 base and 6 bases, there was a span of 4 bases. The CDR3 is CASSQGVEQYF. The CDR3 DNA sequence: TGTGCCAGCAGCCAAGGCGTCGAGCAGTACTTC.

The chain uses TRBV20-1 and TRBJ1-2, with D maybe TRBD1 (5 bases). This CDR3 is 11 amino acids long. Trimming cost V 1 base and J 13 bases, with 13 bases left between them. Germline CDR1 is DFQATT and CDR2 is SNEGSKA (reference sequence). The CDR3 loop reads CSARANRGVTF. CDR3 DNA: TGCAGTGCTAGAGCGAACAGAGGGGTCACCTTC.

V is TRBV19 and J is TRBJ1-2; 7 bases fit TRBD1. Germline V gene data show CDR1 as LNHDA and CDR2 as SQIVND (reference sequence). The CDR3 is 15 amino acids. The trim removed 5 bases at V and 4 bases at J, leaving 10 bases unmatched. CDR3 coding DNA: TGTGCCAGTAGTCCCACAGGGGTCCAAATCTATGGCTACACCTTC. It encodes CASSPTGVQIYGYTF.

This chain links TRBV19 with TRBJ2-2; TRBD2 might be the D (6 bases). V shed 6 bases and J shed 4 bases, with 12 bases lying between them. The length of the CDR3 is 14 residues. CDR1 and CDR2 (germline): LNHDA, SQIVND (reference sequence). The CDR3 DNA sequence: TGTGCCAGTAGAGCGGAGGGTCTCACCGGGGAGCTGTTTTTT. Its protein product is CASRAEGLTGELFF.

V gene TRBV6-1 combines with J gene TRBJ2-7; TRBD2 matches at 13 bases. Per the germline V gene, CDR1 is MNHNS and CDR2 is SASEGT. This CDR3 spans 18 amino acids. V was pared by 4 bases and J by 3 bases, with 12 bases of the junction left unmatched. CDR3 sequence (DNA): TGTGCCAGCAGTGGGAAAGCCGGGACTAGCGGGGATCGCTACGAGCAGTACTTC. It yields the protein CASSGKAGTSGDRYEQYF.

The J gene is TRBJ1-2, the V gene TRBV19, with D maybe TRBD1 (6 bases). The V end was cut by 5 bases, the J end by 4 bases, with 17 bases between. This CDR3 has 15 amino acids. Germline V gives CDR1 LNHDA, CDR2 SQIVND (reference sequence). CDR3 loop: CASSVPAQGIYGYTF. The CDR3 DNA reads TGTGCCAGTAGTGTACCTGCACAGGGAATCTATGGCTACACCTTC.

The V gene is TRBV7-9, the J gene TRBJ1-1, with a tentative D call TRBD1 (5 bases). The V gene's germline CDR1 is SEHNR and CDR2 FQNEAQ (reference sequence). The CDR3 has 12 residues. The V gene lost 7 bases and the J gene lost 1 base, with 7 bases spanning the gap. CDR3 sequence reads: CASIQGNTEAFF. In DNA, the CDR3 is TGTGCCAGCATTCAGGGGAACACTGAAGCTTTCTTT. Complete variable domain (other parts from reference TRBV7-9 and TRBJ1-1): DTGVSQNPRHKITKRGQNVTFRCDPISEHNRLYWYRQTLGQGPEFLTYFQNEAQLEKSRLLSDRFSAERPKGSFSTLEIQRTEQGDSAMYLCASIQGNTEAFFGQGTRLTVV.

CDR3 residues: CAIRGIFGELEGYTF. DNA of the CDR3: TGTGCCATCAGGGGTATCTTCGGGGAATTAGAAGGCTACACCTTC. The V and J genes are TRBV10-3 and TRBJ1-2; no clear D. The V and J ends lost 6 bases and 8 bases respectively, with 22 bases between them. The germline V gene encodes CDR1 ENHRY and CDR2 SYGVKD. This CDR3 is 15 amino acids long.

This rearrangement joins TRBV19 to TRBJ1-1; maybe TRBD1 (6 bases). V was cut by 2 bases and J by 8 bases, with 21 bases left in between. The CDR3 has 16 amino acids. Germline V gene data show CDR1 as LNHDA and CDR2 as SQIVND (reference sequence). In DNA, the CDR3 is TGTGCCAGTAGTATAAGGTCGCGGGACATCGTTGACGAAGCTTTCTTT. It specifies CASSIRSRDIVDEAFF.

V and J are TRBV5-6 and TRBJ2-7, with unresolved D. Trimming cost V 0 bases and J 3 bases, with 4 bases left between them. Germline V gives CDR1 SGHDT, CDR2 YYEEEE. This CDR3 has 12 amino acids. CDR3 in amino acids: CASSLADYEQYF. In DNA form, the CDR3 reads TGTGCCAGCAGCTTGGCGGACTACGAGCAGTACTTC.

This clone came up a few times. This chain connects TRBV7-6 to TRBJ2-7; D not resolved. The germline V and J ends were trimmed by 5 bases and 3 bases, with 11 bases remaining between them. Per germline, CDR1 SGHVS and CDR2 FNYEAQ. The CDR3 covers 13 residues. The CDR3 sequence is CASSKGPNYEQYF. CDR3 sequence (DNA): TGTGCCAGCAGCAAAGGACCTAACTACGAGCAGTACTTC. Variable domain in full (rest from reference TRBV7-6 and TRBJ2-7): GAGVSQSPRYKVTKRGQDVALRCDPISGHVSLYWYRQALGQGPEFLTYFNYEAQQDKSGLPNDRFSAERPEGSISTLTIQRTEQRDSAMYRCASSKGPNYEQYFGPGTRLTVT.

The CDR3 protein is CASSKATGNNEKLFF. Here the CDR3 DNA reads TGTGCCAGTAGTAAAGCGACGGGGAATAATGAAAAACTGTTTTTT. The chain combines TRBV19 with TRBJ1-4, with D unresolved. This CDR3 region has 15 residues. V lost 4 bases and J lost 4, with 13 bases in between. Germline V lookup: CDR1 LNHDA, CDR2 SQIVND (reference sequence).

The CDR3 coding sequence is TGTGCCAGCAGTTTAAGAGTACAGGGGTACTATGGCTACACCTTC. It specifies CASSLRVQGYYGYTF. The rearrangement links TRBV27 to TRBJ1-2, with 7 positions matching TRBD1. Germline loops: CDR1 MNHEY, CDR2 SMNVEV (reference sequence). This CDR3 is built from 15 residues. Trimming took 2 bases from V and 3 from J; bases not matched to a gene: 6.

This chain connects TRBV2 to TRBJ2-5; tentatively, D is TRBD1 (6 bases). The CDR3 runs 14 residues. Germline V CDR1 and CDR2: SNHLY, FYNNEI. V was shortened by 3 bases and J by 2 bases, with 10 bases between the two germline ends. The DNA for the CDR3 is TGTGCCAGCAGTGAGGTAGGACAGCAAGAGACCCAGTACTTC. The encoded protein is CASSEVGQQETQYF.

The V gene is TRBV5-1, the J gene TRBJ1-1, with a possible D match to TRBD1 (5 bases). The CDR3 is 16 residues long. V lost 2 bases and J lost 1, with 15 bases in between. Germline CDR1 SGHRS, CDR2 YFSETQ. CDR3 sequence reads: CASSLKDLDRNTEAFF. In DNA, the CDR3 is TGCGCCAGCAGCTTAAAAGACCTTGACAGGAACACTGAAGCTTTCTTT. Based on the CDR3 plus reference TRBV5-1 and TRBJ1-1, the full variable domain is KAGVTQTPRYLIKTRGQQVTLSCSPISGHRSVSWYQQTPGQGLQFLFEYFSETQRNKGNFPGRFSGRQFSNSRSEMNVSTLELGDSALYLCASSLKDLDRNTEAFFGQGTRLTVV.

This clone was observed once. The rearrangement joins TRBV4-1 to TRBJ1-3, with TRBD1 matching over 7 bases. The germline gives CDR1 MGHRA, CDR2 YSYEKL. J gave up 6 bases and V 4 bases, and 9 bases lay outside the gene matches. This CDR3 is 15 amino acids long. DNA for the CDR3: TGCGCCAGCAGCCGCGACAGGGTGCTTGAAAACACCATATATTTT. Amino acids: CASSRDRVLENTIYF.

This clone was seen a single time. This rearrangement joins TRBV5-1 to TRBJ2-6; D not resolved. Trimming removed 0 bases from V and 2 bases from J, with 3 bases in between. Germline values: CDR1 SGHRS, CDR2 YFSETQ. The CDR3 consists of 14 residues. CDR3 sequence (DNA): TGCGCCAGCAGCTTGGATCCTGGGGCCAACGTCCTGACTTTC. Encoded protein: CASSLDPGANVLTF.

This clone was counted once. The chain recombines TRBV5-1 with TRBJ2-7, with D perhaps matching TRBD1 (5 bases). CDR1 is SGHRS, CDR2 YFSETQ, per germline. This CDR3 has 13 amino acids. V shed 3 bases and J shed 7 bases, with 14 bases lying between them. DNA for the CDR3: TGCGCCAGCAGCTCTGGGGCTGGTGGGGAGCAGTACTTC. It specifies CASSSGAGGEQYF.